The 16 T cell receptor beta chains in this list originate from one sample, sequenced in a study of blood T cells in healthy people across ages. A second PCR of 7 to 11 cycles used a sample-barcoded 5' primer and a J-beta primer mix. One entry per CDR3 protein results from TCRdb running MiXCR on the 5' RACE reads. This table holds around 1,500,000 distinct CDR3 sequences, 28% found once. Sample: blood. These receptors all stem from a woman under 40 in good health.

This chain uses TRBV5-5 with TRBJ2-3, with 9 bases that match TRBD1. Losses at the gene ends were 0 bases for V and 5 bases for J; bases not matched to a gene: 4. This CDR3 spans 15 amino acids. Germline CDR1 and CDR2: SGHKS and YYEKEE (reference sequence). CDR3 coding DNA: TGTGCCAGCAGCTTGGGGACAGGGGTTAAAGATACGCAGTATTTT. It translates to CASSLGTGVKDTQYF.

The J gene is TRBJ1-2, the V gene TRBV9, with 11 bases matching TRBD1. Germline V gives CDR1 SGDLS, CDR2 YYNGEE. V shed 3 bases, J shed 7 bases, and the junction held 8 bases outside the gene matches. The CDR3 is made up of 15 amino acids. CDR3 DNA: TGTGCCAGCAGCGCCAGGACAGGGGGCGTGAGTGGCTACACCTTC. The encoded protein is CASSARTGGVSGYTF.

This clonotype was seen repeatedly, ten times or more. The CDR3 sequence is CASSLVGGNYEQYF. The CDR3 bases are TGTGCCAGCAGCTTAGTTGGGGGTAACTACGAGCAGTACTTC. V usage is TRBV7-2 and J usage is TRBJ2-7; D may match TRBD1 or TRBD2 (5 bases each). Trimming shortened V by 1 base and J by 3 bases, and 10 bases separated the two germline ends. The CDR3 is made up of 14 amino acids. Germline assignment: CDR1 SGHTA and CDR2 FQGNSA. The whole variable domain, filled in from reference TRBV7-2 and TRBJ2-7, reads GAGVSQSPSNKVTEKGKDVELRCDPISGHTALYWYRQSLGQGLEFLIYFQGNSAPDKSGLPSDRFSAERTGGSVSTLTIQRTQQEDSAVYLCASSLVGGNYEQYFGPGTRLTVT.

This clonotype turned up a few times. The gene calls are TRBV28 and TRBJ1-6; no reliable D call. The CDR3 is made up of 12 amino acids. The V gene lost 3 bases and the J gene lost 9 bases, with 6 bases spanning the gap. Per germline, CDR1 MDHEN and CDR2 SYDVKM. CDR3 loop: CASSFKGSPLHF. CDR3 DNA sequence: TGTGCCAGCAGTTTTAAGGGTTCACCCCTCCACTTT.

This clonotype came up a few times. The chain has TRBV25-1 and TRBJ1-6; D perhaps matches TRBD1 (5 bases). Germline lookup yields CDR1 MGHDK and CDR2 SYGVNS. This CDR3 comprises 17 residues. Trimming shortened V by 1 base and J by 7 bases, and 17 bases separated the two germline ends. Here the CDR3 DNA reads TGTGCCAGCAGTGAATCGCGGGGGTTCCGGGGGAATTCACCCCTCCACTTT. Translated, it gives CASSESRGFRGNSPLHF.

The CDR3 DNA follows: TGCAGTGCTAGGAGAGGGGGTGTGGATCAGCCCCAGCATTTT. Protein product: CSARRGGVDQPQHF. The gene calls are TRBV20-1 and TRBJ1-5; TRBD1 is a possible D gene (6 bases). The ends were cut back, 3 bases at V and 5 bases at J, with 14 bases in the middle. This CDR3 region has 14 residues. Germline assignment: CDR1 DFQATT and CDR2 SNEGSKA (reference sequence).

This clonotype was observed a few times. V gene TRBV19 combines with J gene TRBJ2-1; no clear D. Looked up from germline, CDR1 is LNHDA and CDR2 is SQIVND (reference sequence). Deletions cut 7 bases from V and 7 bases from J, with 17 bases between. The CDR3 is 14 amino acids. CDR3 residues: CASMRTAVWNEQFF. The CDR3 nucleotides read TGTGCCAGTATGAGGACGGCCGTTTGGAATGAGCAGTTCTTC.

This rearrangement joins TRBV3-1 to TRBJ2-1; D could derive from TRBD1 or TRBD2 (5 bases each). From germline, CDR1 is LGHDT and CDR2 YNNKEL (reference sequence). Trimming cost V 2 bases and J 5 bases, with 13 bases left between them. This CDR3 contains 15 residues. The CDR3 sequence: CASSQRGVANNEQFF. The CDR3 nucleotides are TGTGCCAGCAGCCAAAGGGGAGTAGCCAACAATGAGCAGTTCTTC.

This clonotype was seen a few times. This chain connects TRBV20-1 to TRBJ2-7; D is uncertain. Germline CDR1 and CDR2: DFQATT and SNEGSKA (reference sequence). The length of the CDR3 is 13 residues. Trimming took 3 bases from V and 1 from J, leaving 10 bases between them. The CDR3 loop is CSARMGRSYEQYF. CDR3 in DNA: TGCAGTGCTAGGATGGGCAGGTCCTACGAGCAGTACTTC.

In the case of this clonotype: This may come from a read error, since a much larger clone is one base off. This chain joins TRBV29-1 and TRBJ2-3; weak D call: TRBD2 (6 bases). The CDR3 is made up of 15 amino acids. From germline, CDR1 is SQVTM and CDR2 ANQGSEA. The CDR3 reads CSVEDPSAYTDAQYF. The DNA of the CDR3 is TGCAGCGTTGAAGATCCTAGCGCGTACACAGATGCGCAGTATTTT.

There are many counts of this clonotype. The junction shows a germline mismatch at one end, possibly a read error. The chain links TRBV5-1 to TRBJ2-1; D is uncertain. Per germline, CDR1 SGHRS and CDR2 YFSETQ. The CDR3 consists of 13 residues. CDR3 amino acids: CASSPDGYNEQFF. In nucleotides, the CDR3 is TGTGCCAGCAGCCCGGACGGTTACAATGAGCAGTTCTTC.

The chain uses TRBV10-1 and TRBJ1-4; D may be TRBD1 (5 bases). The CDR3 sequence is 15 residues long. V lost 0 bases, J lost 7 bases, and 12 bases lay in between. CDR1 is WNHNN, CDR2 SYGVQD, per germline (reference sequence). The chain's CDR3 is CASSESRDGVEKLFF. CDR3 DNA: TGCGCCAGCAGTGAGTCCCGGGACGGAGTTGAAAAACTGTTTTTT.

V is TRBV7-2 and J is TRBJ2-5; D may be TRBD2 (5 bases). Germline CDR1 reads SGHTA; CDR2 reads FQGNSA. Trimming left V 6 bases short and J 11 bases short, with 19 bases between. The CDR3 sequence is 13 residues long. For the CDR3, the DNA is TGTGCCAGCAGATTGGGAGTCAACCATGAGCAGTACTTC. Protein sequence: CASRLGVNHEQYF.

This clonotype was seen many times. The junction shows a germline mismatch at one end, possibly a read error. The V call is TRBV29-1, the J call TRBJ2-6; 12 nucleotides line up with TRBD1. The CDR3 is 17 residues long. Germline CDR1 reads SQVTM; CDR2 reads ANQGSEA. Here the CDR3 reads CIVLGGQGASGANVLTF. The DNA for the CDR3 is TGCATCGTTTTGGGGGGACAGGGGGCAAGTGGGGCCAACGTCCTGACTTTC.

CDR3 DNA sequence: TGCGCCAGCAGCTTGGGACAGGGGGCCCCAAGGGGGGCCAACGTCCTGACTTTC. As protein: CASSLGQGAPRGANVLTF. The chain recombines TRBV5-1 with TRBJ2-6; TRBD1 matches 10 bases. The length of the CDR3 is 18 residues. CDR1 and CDR2 from the germline V gene are SGHRS and YFSETQ. V shed 0 bases, J shed 4 bases, and the junction held 7 bases outside the gene matches.

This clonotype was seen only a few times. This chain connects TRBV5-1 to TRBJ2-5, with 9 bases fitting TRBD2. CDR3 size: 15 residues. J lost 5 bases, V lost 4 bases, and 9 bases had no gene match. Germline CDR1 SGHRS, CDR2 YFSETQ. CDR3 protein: CASSPRGGIEETQYF. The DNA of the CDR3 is TGCGCCAGCAGCCCGCGGGGGGGGATCGAGGAGACCCAGTACTTC.